The next 4 T cell receptor beta chains were all read from a single sample in a study of technical replicates of blood from a handful of donors. TCRdb's table, derived via immunoSEQ multiplex PCR, lists solely in-frame clones and lacks some. This sample has 14,000 or so clones, with under 85% found just once. The sequencing sample was made of PBMCs. These receptors were taken from a human donor in good health.

V usage is TRBV10-1 and J usage is TRBJ2-1, with D tentatively TRBD1 (6 bases). This CDR3 is 11 amino acids long. Germline assignment: CDR1 WNHNN and CDR2 SYGVQD (reference sequence). Trimming took 3 bases from V and 9 from J, leaving 6 bases between them. CDR3 protein: CASSDRGEQFF. CDR3 nucleotide sequence: TGCGCCAGCAGTGACAGGGGTGAGCAGTTCTTC.

This sequence joins TRBV28 and TRBJ1-3; D not resolved. The V gene's germline CDR1 is MDHEN and CDR2 SYDVKM. This CDR3 comprises 15 residues. Deletions cut 3 bases from V and 1 base from J, with 10 bases between. The CDR3 sequence is CASSLFGFSGNTIYF. The CDR3 DNA is TGTGCCAGCAGTTTGTTCGGTTTTTCTGGAAACACCATATATTTT. Filled out from reference TRBV28 and TRBJ1-3, the complete variable domain reads DVKVTQSSRYLVKRTGEKVFLECVQDMDHENMFWYRQDPGLGLRLIYFSYDVKMKEKGDIPEGYSVSREKKERFSLILESASTNQTSMYLCASSLFGFSGNTIYFGEGSWLTVV.

J is TRBJ2-1 and V is TRBV7-8, with a weak D call TRBD2 (5 bases). With 1 base removed from V and 5 bases from J, the gap between germline ends came to 15 bases. CDR1 SGHVS and CDR2 FQNEAQ come from the germline V gene. This CDR3 is built from 16 residues. The CDR3 DNA sequence: TGTGCCAGCAGCTTAGTAGGTGGGAGTTCAAACAATGAGCAGTTCTTC. Its protein product is CASSLVGGSSNNEQFF.

The genes are TRBV11-2 and TRBJ2-7, with D tentatively TRBD2 (6 bases). Germline V gene data show CDR1 as SGHAT and CDR2 as FQNNGV. Trimming stripped 5 bases from V and 1 base from J, with 12 bases between. CDR3 size: 14 residues. In DNA form, the CDR3 reads TGTGCCAGCAGCACCCAGACTAGGTCCTACGAGCAGTACTTC. Residues: CASSTQTRSYEQYF.